This T cell receptor (beta chain) was profiled in a study of blood T cell repertoires in COVID-19. Profiled with immunoSEQ multiplex PCR; TCRdb holds only in-frame clones, not every one. The data contain approximately 260,000 clones, 86% of them seen just once; the ten biggest clones take up about 3.3%. The CDR3 runs 18 residues. V trimming: 0 bases; J trimming: 4 bases; junction bases outside the gene matches: 7. Germline V gene lookup returns CDR1 MNHEY and CDR2 SVGEGT. This rearrangement joins TRBV6-2 or TRBV6-3 to TRBJ2-5, with 14 nucleotides matching TRBD2. The origin of this receptor is a woman aged 40-49 years with acute COVID-19. Sequenced input: PBMCs or T cells enriched from blood (not recorded which). The CDR3 protein is CASSYSMTSGRVTETQYF. The CDR3 region has the DNA TGTGCCAGCAGTTACTCGATGACTAGCGGGAGGGTAACAGAGACCCAGTACTTC.